This T cell receptor beta chain was sequenced during a study of T cells after yellow fever vaccination (dated by TCRdb to about 2019). Regarding the study in general: The SMART-Seq v4 Ultra Low Input RNA kit was used to prepare libraries from fractions with low cell numbers. To follow T-cell clones before and after primary and booster YFV17D yellow fever vaccination, bulk TCR alpha and beta repertoires were sequenced over time. Two healthy male donors, one aged 18 to 30 and one aged 30 to 40 years, made up the cohort. Blood was drawn at multiple timepoints before and after primary and secondary immunization, with bulk PBMC replicates and cell subsets isolated. General conclusions and limits of the study: FACS-sorted repertoires could contain abundant contaminating clonotypes from the bulk population, so computational filtering was required. A small fraction of clonotypes showed up in both the CD4 and CD8 compartments, probably as a result of convergent recombination. Most clones expanded after primary vaccination were re-detected after the booster (almost 97% of CD4 and around 88% of CD8), suggesting broad memory maintenance. Compared with the primary T-cell response, the secondary T-cell response was faster but weaker, reaching its peak on day 5 rather than on day 15. Because only a couple of donors were included in the study, the extent to which the findings can be generalized is limited.

CDR1 and CDR2, looked up from the germline V gene (reference sequence), are SGHAT and FQDESV. From cysteine to phenylalanine, the CDR3 is 16 amino acids long. Only the CDR3 region is kept as DNA, spanning 48 bases read in frame from base 1. At the junction V is shortened by 7 bases and J by 1 base; bases outside the gene matches: 10. Synthesis of TCR cDNA relied on 5'RACE template switching, a step that introduced a universal primer site along with unique molecular identifiers. Priming for cDNA synthesis came from both the TCR alpha and TCR beta constant segments. Libraries were amplified in two PCR steps, with sample barcodes and sequencing adapters added in the second step. Libraries were sequenced on Illumina HiSeq 2500 (2x100 bp) or NovaSeq (2x150 bp). In the paper's pipeline: MIGEC was used to demultiplex reads and collapse the reads into UMI consensus sequences, and MiXCR was used for V(D)J alignment. Vaccine-responding clonotypes were identified with edgeR using replicate PBMC samples, with FDR below 0.01 and a log2 fold change above 5 up to day 15 being required. Bulk clonotypes were assigned CD4 or CD8 identity according to which sequenced CD4 or CD8 repertoire held them at higher abundance. The public reads were reprocessed in TCRdb via fastp at Q25 and MiXCR, keeping in-frame beta chains. Rows matching on CDR3 protein sequence are summarized as one entry with the most common DNA and genes. TCRdb, not the authors, supplied the V and J calls. The sample data list 110,000 or so distinct CDR3 sequences, and about 7% of these were observed just once. The ten largest clones capture roughly 2.5% of the sample.

Many counts were recorded for this clonotype. No antigen is known for it. Per-nucleotide qualities are absent, and no much larger clonotype sits a single base away. This specimen's treatment or condition label, interpreted: live attenuated yellow fever vaccine strain. A standard Ficoll-Paque protocol was used to isolate PBMCs from peripheral blood. CD4 and CD8 T-cell fractions were isolated with Dynabeads CD4 and CD8 positive selection kits. TriZol was used to extract RNA from bulk PBMCs, from CD4 and CD8 fractions, and from dextramer-positive and dextramer-negative fractions. The source was CD4+ T cells sorted from PBMCs, collected around 45 days after the first yellow fever vaccination. This sequence was found in a man between 18 and 29 years old who received the YFV17D yellow fever vaccine. The rearrangement combines TRBV11-1 with TRBJ2-7; TRBD1 agrees with 10 junctional bases. The bases read TGTGCCAGCATGGCCGGAGGACAGGGGGGGTCCTACGAGCAGTACTTC. This codes for CASMAGGQGGSYEQYF.